One T cell receptor (beta chain) is described in this entry. For TCRbeta, the library was prepared with unique molecular identifiers. TCRdb used MiXCR to reprocess the PCR reads, holding one entry per CDR3 protein. The table lists hundreds of thousands of distinct CDR3 sequences, approximately 32% of them singletons. The data are from a study of T-cell reconstitution after alpha-beta-depleted transplantation in children. The TCR comes from a human donor who donated a stem cell graft to a child with aplastic anemia. Sequencing was performed on PBMCs from the stem cell graft donor, taken from the stem cell graft.

The CDR3 sequence is CASRARDRGNTEAFF. The CDR3 bases are TGTGCCAGCAGGGCCCGGGACAGGGGGAACACTGAAGCTTTCTTT. The rearrangement joins TRBV7-9 to TRBJ1-1; 10 bases agree with TRBD1. The germline gives CDR1 SEHNR, CDR2 FQNEAQ (reference sequence). The V gene end was trimmed by 6 bases and the J gene end by 1 base; junction bases not matched to a gene: 5. The CDR3 sequence is 15 residues long.